The source of this TCR beta chain is a study of CD8 T cells in ankylosing spondylitis. General study findings and limits: Apparently characteristic of ankylosing spondylitis blood was a TCR beta motif (roughly eight highly homologous variants). Enrichment of disease-linked clones was reportedly significant in matched ankylosing spondylitis synovial fluid. Disease-associated clonotypes exhibited CD8+ identity and were relatively infrequent in peripheral blood.

Between the trimmed V and J ends, which lost 1 base and 6 bases, there was a span of 15 bases. The germline gives CDR1 DFQATT, CDR2 SNEGSKA (reference sequence). The CDR3 has 14 amino acids. This clonotype has at least ten counts. Antigen unknown. For TCR beta, libraries came from quantitative 5'-RACE with molecular barcodes. TCRdb itself ran the 5' RACE reads through MiXCR, one entry per CDR3 protein. There are 250,000 to 400,000 distinct CDR3 sequences in the sample; about 9.9% occur only once, and 9.1% lies in the top ten. Sequenced input: blood, either unsorted or a sorted T cell fraction (not recorded which). The receptor was isolated from a female donor with ankylosing spondylitis or in good health (not recorded which). The chain recombines TRBV20-1 with TRBJ1-1; D is ambiguous. CDR3 DNA: TGCAGTGCTAGAGGAGCCCTAAGGACCTCTGAAGCTTTCTTT. It translates to CSARGALRTSEAFF.